The 19 T cell receptor beta chains below all came from one sample that was sequenced in a study of beta chain features in type 1 diabetes. Reverse transcribing all isolated RNA meant expressed TCRB transcripts were sequenced. Profiled with immunoSEQ multiplex PCR; TCRdb holds only in-frame clones, not every one. The sample lists around 250,000 clones; around 65% were seen once. Sequencing was performed on naive CD4+ T cells from blood. The receptors here all came from a man aged 30-40 years in good health.

This clone was observed a handful of times. The V and J genes are TRBV25-1 and TRBJ2-5; D possibly matches TRBD1 or TRBD2 (5 bases each). Between the trimmed V and J ends, which lost 6 bases and 1 base, there was a span of 18 bases. Germline V gene sequence: CDR1 MGHDK, CDR2 SYGVNS. CDR3 length: 16 residues. The CDR3 sequence: CASSPLSGHRQETQYF. The CDR3 DNA is TGTGCCAGCAGCCCACTTTCGGGGCATCGCCAAGAGACCCAGTACTTC.

The chain employs TRBV5-6 and TRBJ2-2; the D call may be TRBD1 or TRBD2 (6 bases each). Per germline, CDR1 SGHDT and CDR2 YYEEEE. This CDR3 spans 14 amino acids. The V gene lost 2 bases and the J gene lost 6 bases, with 11 bases spanning the gap. For the CDR3, the DNA is TGTGCCAGCAGCTTCAACAGGGAGGCCGGGGAGCTGTTTTTT. It yields the protein CASSFNREAGELFF.

The chain recombines TRBV25-1 with TRBJ2-1; D perhaps matches TRBD1 (5 bases). The CDR3 sequence is 14 residues long. V shed 4 bases and J shed 5 bases, with 12 bases lying between them. Germline CDR1 reads MGHDK; CDR2 reads SYGVNS. DNA for the CDR3: TGTGCCAGCAGTGTGTCCAGGGCACACAATGAGCAGTTCTTC. As protein: CASSVSRAHNEQFF.

A single count supports this clone. The chain employs TRBV18 and TRBJ2-1; 12 nucleotides align to TRBD2. The CDR3 is made up of 16 amino acids. Losses at the gene ends were 2 bases for V and 7 bases for J; bases not matched to a gene: 6. CDR1 is KGHSH, CDR2 LQKENI, per germline. The CDR3 bases are TGTGCCAGCTCACCATCGCTAGCGGGAGGGCAGAATGAGCAGTTCTTC. As protein: CASSPSLAGGQNEQFF.

This clone was recorded a few times. CDR3 nucleotides: TGCAGCGTTCTAGAGGGGGACCCCCAAGAGACCCAGTACTTC. It encodes CSVLEGDPQETQYF. The J gene is TRBJ2-5, the V gene TRBV29-1; possible D gene TRBD1, 6 bases. The CDR3 spans 14 residues. CDR1 SQVTM and CDR2 ANQGSEA come from the germline V gene. V was shortened by 5 bases and J by 1 base, with 14 bases between the two germline ends.

The J gene is TRBJ2-2, the V gene TRBV18, with D hard to call. The V gene lost 1 base and the J gene lost 2 bases, with 5 bases spanning the gap. This CDR3 has 14 residues. The germline CDR1 and CDR2 sequences are KGHSH and LQKENI. The CDR3 spells CASSPLLNTGELFF. The CDR3 nucleotides are TGTGCCAGCTCACCACTACTAAACACCGGGGAGCTGTTTTTT.

The rearrangement joins TRBV27 to TRBJ2-5; tentative D call: TRBD1 (5 bases). CDR3 size: 14 residues. Between the trimmed V and J ends, which lost 2 bases and 2 bases, there was a span of 9 bases. The germline V gene has CDR1 MNHEY and CDR2 SMNVEV (reference sequence). The CDR3 region is CASSLRAGQETQYF. For the CDR3, the DNA is TGTGCCAGCAGTTTACGGGCAGGGCAAGAGACCCAGTACTTC.

The V call is TRBV5-4, the J call TRBJ1-6; no clear D. The CDR3 spans 12 residues. Germline V gene data show CDR1 as SGHNT and CDR2 as YYREEE (reference sequence). Trimming took 4 bases from V and 8 from J, leaving 7 bases between them. CDR3 protein: CASSGPDSPLHF. The CDR3 region has the DNA TGTGCCAGCAGCGGACCGGATTCACCCCTCCACTTT.

The J gene is TRBJ2-1, the V gene TRBV9; D gene ambiguous. The germline gives CDR1 SGDLS, CDR2 YYNGEE. There are 13 residues in the CDR3. V was trimmed by 0 bases and J by 6 bases, leaving 7 bases between them. The CDR3 sequence is CASSVEVRNEQFF. CDR3 DNA: TGTGCCAGCAGCGTAGAGGTACGCAATGAGCAGTTCTTC.

This clone came up a few times. The V and J genes are TRBV7-2 and TRBJ2-4, with 15 bases matching TRBD2. The germline CDR1 and CDR2 sequences are SGHTA and FQGNSA. The CDR3 contains 17 residues. With 4 bases clipped from V and 6 bases from J, the junction kept 7 bases outside the gene matches. The CDR3 region is CASSSWTSGRAGNIQYF. CDR3 nucleotides: TGTGCCAGCAGCTCCTGGACTAGCGGGAGGGCCGGAAACATTCAGTACTTC.

The chain recombines TRBV6-5 with TRBJ1-1; tentatively, D is TRBD1 (6 bases). V lost 6 bases and J 5 bases, leaving 16 bases between the germline ends. The V gene's germline CDR1 is MNHEY and CDR2 SVGAGI. CDR3 length: 14 amino acids. In nucleotides, the CDR3 is TGTGCCAGCAGCCGAACACAACAGGGAACTGAAGCTTTCTTT. Its translation: CASSRTQQGTEAFF.

This clone occurred a few times. The CDR3 DNA reads TGTGCCAGCAGCGTAGAGGAGGGGCGCGACTATGGCTACACCTTC. This codes for CASSVEEGRDYGYTF. The J gene is TRBJ1-2, the V gene TRBV9, with a possible D match to TRBD1 (5 bases). Germline CDR1 reads SGDLS; CDR2 reads YYNGEE. V was clipped by 0 bases and J by 3 bases, with 12 bases between them. This CDR3 has 15 residues.

V gene TRBV7-2 combines with J gene TRBJ2-3; the D gene is possibly TRBD1 (6 bases). Trimming cost V 2 bases and J 0 bases, with 9 bases left between them. Germline CDR1 reads SGHTA; CDR2 reads FQGNSA. This CDR3 has 15 residues. CDR3 in DNA: TGTGCCAGCAGCTTATCCGGACAGAGCACAGATACGCAGTATTTT. Translating gives CASSLSGQSTDTQYF.

A single count supports this clone. This chain joins TRBV15 and TRBJ2-1; 10 positions agree with TRBD2. V shed 3 bases, J shed 10 bases, and the junction held 6 bases outside the gene matches. This CDR3 region has 14 residues. From germline, CDR1 is LNHNV and CDR2 YYDKDF (reference sequence). The CDR3 protein is CATSRLAGVGEQFF. In DNA form, the CDR3 reads TGTGCCACCAGCAGGCTAGCGGGAGTAGGAGAGCAGTTCTTC.

V gene TRBV7-9 combines with J gene TRBJ2-7; tentatively, D is TRBD1 (5 bases). Per the germline V gene, CDR1 is SEHNR and CDR2 is FQNEAQ (reference sequence). V dropped 4 bases and J dropped 3 bases, with 10 bases sitting between them. The CDR3 totals 13 residues. CDR3: CASSSRQFYEQYF. The CDR3 nucleotides read TGTGCCAGCAGCTCAAGACAGTTCTACGAGCAGTACTTC. Using reference TRBV7-9 and TRBJ2-7 for the parts outside the CDR3, the full variable domain is DTGVSQNPRHKITKRGQNVTFRCDPISEHNRLYWYRQTLGQGPEFLTYFQNEAQLEKSRLLSDRFSAERPKGSFSTLEIQRTEQGDSAMYLCASSSRQFYEQYFGPGTRLTVT.

The rearrangement joins TRBV18 to TRBJ2-1, with a weak D call TRBD2 (5 bases). The CDR3 consists of 15 residues. V was trimmed by 6 bases and J by 2 bases, leaving 14 bases between them. Germline-derived CDR1 and CDR2 are KGHSH and LQKENI. Here the CDR3 DNA reads TGTGCCAGCTCTCCCACTAGAGCCACCTACAATGAGCAGTTCTTC. Protein sequence: CASSPTRATYNEQFF.

V usage is TRBV29-1 and J usage is TRBJ2-5; 8 positions match TRBD2. J gave up 5 bases and V 7 bases, and 6 bases lay outside the gene matches. CDR1 is SQVTM, CDR2 ANQGSEA, per germline. The CDR3 is 12 residues long. The CDR3 bases are TGCAGCGGCCGGGGGGGCCTGGAGACCCAGTACTTC. Translating it yields CSGRGGLETQYF.

The J gene is TRBJ2-1, the V gene TRBV29-1; 8 nucleotides agree with TRBD1. Trimming at V came to 6 bases and at J to 0 bases, leaving 16 bases not matched to a gene. CDR1 SQVTM and CDR2 ANQGSEA come from the germline V gene. This CDR3 region has 18 residues. CDR3: CSVDPTGVWPSSYNEQFF. CDR3 nucleotide sequence: TGCAGCGTCGATCCGACAGGGGTTTGGCCCAGCTCCTACAATGAGCAGTTCTTC.

The chain employs TRBV29-1 and TRBJ2-3, with 10 bases aligning to TRBD2. The germline V gene encodes CDR1 SQVTM and CDR2 ANQGSEA. The CDR3 totals 13 residues. With V trimmed by 7 bases and J by 1 base, 2 bases remained unmatched. This CDR3 reads CSALAGGTDTQYF. The CDR3 bases are TGCAGCGCGCTAGCGGGAGGCACAGATACGCAGTATTTT.